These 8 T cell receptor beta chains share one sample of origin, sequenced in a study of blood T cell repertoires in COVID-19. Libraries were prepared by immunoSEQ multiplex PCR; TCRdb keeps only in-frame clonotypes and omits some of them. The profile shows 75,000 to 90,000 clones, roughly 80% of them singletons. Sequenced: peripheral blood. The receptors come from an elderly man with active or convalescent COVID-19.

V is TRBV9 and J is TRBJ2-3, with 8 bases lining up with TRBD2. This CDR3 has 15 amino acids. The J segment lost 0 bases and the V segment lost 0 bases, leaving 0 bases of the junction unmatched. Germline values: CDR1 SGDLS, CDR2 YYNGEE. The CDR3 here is CASSVAGGSTDTQYF. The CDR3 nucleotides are TGTGCCAGCAGCGTAGCGGGAGGGAGCACAGATACGCAGTATTTT.

The CDR3 DNA sequence: TGTGCCAGCAGCGGGGGACTAGCGGCAGCCAGTGAGCAGTTCTTC. This codes for CASSGGLAAASEQFF. This sequence joins TRBV5-4 and TRBJ2-1; 11 nucleotides align to TRBD2. J lost 9 bases, V lost 4 bases, and 9 bases had no gene match. CDR1 and CDR2 (germline): SGHNT, YYREEE (reference sequence). The CDR3 is made up of 15 amino acids. Full variable domain (outside the CDR3, taken from reference TRBV5-4 and TRBJ2-1): ETGVTQSPTHLIKTRGQQVTLRCSSQSGHNTVSWYQQALGQGPQFIFQYYREEENGRGNFPPRFSGLQFPNYSSELNVNALELDDSALYLCASSGGLAAASEQFFGPGTRLTVL.

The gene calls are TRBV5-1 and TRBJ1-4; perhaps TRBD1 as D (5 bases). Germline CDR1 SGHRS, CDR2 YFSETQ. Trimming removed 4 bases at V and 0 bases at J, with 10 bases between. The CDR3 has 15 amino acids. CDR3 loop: CASSPQGATNEKLFF. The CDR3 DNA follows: TGCGCCAGCAGCCCCCAGGGTGCAACTAATGAAAAACTGTTTTTT.

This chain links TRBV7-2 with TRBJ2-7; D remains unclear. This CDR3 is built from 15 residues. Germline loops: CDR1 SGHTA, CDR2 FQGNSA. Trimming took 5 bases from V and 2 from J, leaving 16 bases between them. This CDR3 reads CASSLVVGAPYEQYV. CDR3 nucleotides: TGTGCCAGCAGCCTGGTTGTCGGTGCACCCTACGAGCAGTACGTC.

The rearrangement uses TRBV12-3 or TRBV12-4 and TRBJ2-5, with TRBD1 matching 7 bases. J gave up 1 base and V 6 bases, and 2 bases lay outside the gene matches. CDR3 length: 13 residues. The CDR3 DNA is TGTGCCAGCAGGGGACAGCCCCAAGAGACCCAGTACTTC. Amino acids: CASRGQPQETQYF.

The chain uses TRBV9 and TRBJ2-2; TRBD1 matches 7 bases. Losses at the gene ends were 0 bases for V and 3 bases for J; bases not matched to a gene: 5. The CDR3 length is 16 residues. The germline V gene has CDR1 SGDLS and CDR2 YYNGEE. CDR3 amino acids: CASSVEGRGYTGELFF. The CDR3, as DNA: TGTGCCAGCAGCGTAGAGGGCAGGGGGTACACCGGGGAGCTGTTTTTT.

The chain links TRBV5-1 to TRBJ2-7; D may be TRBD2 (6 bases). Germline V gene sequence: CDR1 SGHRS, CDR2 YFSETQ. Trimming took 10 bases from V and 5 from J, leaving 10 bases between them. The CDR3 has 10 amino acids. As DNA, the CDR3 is TGCGCCGGGGGGAGCGACGAGCAGTACGTC. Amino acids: CAGGSDEQYV.

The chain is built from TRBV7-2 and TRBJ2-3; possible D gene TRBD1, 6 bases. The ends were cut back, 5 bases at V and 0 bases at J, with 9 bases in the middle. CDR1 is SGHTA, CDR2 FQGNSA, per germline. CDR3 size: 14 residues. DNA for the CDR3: TGTGCCAGCAGCCAGGGACATAGCACAGATACGCAGTATTTT. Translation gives CASSQGHSTDTQYF. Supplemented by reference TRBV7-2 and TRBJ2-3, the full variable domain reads GAGVSQSPSNKVTEKGKDVELRCDPISGHTALYWYRQSLGQGLEFLIYFQGNSAPDKSGLPSDRFSAERTGGSVSTLTIQRTQQEDSAVYLCASSQGHSTDTQYFGPGTRLTVL.